This T cell receptor beta chain stems from a study of blood T cell repertoires in COVID-19. Study details: COVID-19 samples from acute and convalescent phases originated in the United States, Italy and Spain. T cells, B-cell-depleted T cells, or PBMCs supplied cDNA or gDNA.

The CDR3 sequence is 17 residues long. Trimming pared 8 bases from V and 7 bases from J, leaving 30 bases between. CDR1 and CDR2 (germline): SNHLY, FYNNEI. Original processing methods: Reference gene primer amplification gave nucleated cell count estimates. TCRdb's copy holds only in-frame clones and misses some; the assay was immunoSEQ multiplex PCR. The V and J calls and clone size come from that table; D and trimming were worked out from the DNA. The table includes about 36,000 clones, around 87% detected once. The clonotype was recovered from a man in his 60s with active or convalescent COVID-19. The specimen was peripheral blood. The rearrangement joins TRBV2 to TRBJ2-7; D might be TRBD2 (6 bases). The CDR3 coding sequence is TGTGCCAGCGTGAATGTTGCCTCCAGGGTAAGGGACTTAGAGCAGTACTTC. Translated, it gives CASVNVASRVRDLEQYF.